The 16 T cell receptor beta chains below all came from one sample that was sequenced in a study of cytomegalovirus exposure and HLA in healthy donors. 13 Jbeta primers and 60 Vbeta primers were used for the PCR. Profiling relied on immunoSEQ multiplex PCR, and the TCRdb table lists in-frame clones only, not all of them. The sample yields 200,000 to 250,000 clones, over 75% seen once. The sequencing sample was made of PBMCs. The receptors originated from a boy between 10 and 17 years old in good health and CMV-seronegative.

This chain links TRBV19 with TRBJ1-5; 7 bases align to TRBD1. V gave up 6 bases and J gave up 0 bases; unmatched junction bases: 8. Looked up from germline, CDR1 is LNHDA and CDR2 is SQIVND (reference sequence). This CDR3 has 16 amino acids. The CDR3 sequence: CASRPIQGNSNQPQHF. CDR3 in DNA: TGTGCCAGTAGGCCTATACAGGGGAATAGCAATCAGCCCCAGCATTTT.

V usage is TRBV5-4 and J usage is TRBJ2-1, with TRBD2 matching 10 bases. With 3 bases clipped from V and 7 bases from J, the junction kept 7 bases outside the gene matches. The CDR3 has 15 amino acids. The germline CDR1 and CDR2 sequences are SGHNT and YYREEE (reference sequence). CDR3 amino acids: CASSYQREGSNEQFF. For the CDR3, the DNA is TGTGCCAGCAGCTACCAGCGGGAGGGATCGAATGAGCAGTTCTTC.

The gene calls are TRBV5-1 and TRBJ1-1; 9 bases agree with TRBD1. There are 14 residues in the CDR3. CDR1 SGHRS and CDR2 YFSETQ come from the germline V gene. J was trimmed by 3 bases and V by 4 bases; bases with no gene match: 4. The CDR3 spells CASSQQGADTEAFF. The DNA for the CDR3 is TGCGCCAGCAGCCAACAGGGGGCGGACACTGAAGCTTTCTTT.

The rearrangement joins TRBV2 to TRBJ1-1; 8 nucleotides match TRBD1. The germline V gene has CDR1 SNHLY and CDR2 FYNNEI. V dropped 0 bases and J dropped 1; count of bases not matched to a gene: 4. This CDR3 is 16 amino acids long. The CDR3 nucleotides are TGTGCCAGCAGTGAAGCAGTGGACAGGGCGAACACTGAAGCTTTCTTT. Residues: CASSEAVDRANTEAFF.

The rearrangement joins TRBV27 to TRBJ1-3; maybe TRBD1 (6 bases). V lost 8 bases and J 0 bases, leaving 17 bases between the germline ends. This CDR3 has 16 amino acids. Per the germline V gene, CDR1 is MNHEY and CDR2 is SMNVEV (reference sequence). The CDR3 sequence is CASGKWGPSSGNTIYF. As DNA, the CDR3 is TGTGCCAGCGGCAAGTGGGGGCCTAGCTCTGGAAACACCATATATTTT.

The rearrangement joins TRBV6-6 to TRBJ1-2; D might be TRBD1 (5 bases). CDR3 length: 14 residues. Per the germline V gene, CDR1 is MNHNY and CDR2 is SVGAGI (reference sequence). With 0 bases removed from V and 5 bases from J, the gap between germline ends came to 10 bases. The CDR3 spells CASSYSRGAYGYTF. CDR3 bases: TGTGCCAGCAGTTACTCGCGCGGGGCATATGGCTACACCTTC.

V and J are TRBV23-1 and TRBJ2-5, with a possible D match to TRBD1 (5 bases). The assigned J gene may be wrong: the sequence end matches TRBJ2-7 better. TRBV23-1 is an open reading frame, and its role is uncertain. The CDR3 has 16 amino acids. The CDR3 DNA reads TGCGCCAGCAGTCGAAAAACAACCAGGGTGATCTACGAGCAGTACTTC. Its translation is CASSRKTTRVIYEQYF.

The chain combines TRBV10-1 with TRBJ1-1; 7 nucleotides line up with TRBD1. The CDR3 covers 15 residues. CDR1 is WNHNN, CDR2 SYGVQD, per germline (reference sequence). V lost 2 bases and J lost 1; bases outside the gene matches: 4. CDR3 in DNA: TGCGCCAGCAGTGAGAGGGGACAGAGGAACACTGAAGCTTTCTTT. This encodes CASSERGQRNTEAFF.

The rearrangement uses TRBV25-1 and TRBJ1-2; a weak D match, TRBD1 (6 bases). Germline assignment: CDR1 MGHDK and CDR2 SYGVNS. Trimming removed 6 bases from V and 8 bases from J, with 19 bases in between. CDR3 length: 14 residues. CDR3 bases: TGTGCCAGCAGCCCTTTACAGGGTTTGGAGGGCTACACCTTC. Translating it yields CASSPLQGLEGYTF.

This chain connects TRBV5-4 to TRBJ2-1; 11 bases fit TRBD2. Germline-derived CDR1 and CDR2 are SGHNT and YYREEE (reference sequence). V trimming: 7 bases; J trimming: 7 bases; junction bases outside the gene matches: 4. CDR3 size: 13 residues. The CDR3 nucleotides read TGTGCCAGCGGGACTAGCGGATTTAATGAGCAGTTCTTC. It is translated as CASGTSGFNEQFF.

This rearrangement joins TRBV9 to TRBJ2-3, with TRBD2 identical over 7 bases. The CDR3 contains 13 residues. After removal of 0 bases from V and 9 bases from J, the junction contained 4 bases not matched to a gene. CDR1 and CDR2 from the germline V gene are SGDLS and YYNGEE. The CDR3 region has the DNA TGTGCCAGCAGCGTAGGGGAGGGCTGGACGCAGTATTTT. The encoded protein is CASSVGEGWTQYF. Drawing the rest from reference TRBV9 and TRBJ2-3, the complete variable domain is DSGVTQTPKHLITATGQRVTLRCSPRSGDLSVYWYQQSLDQGLQFLIQYYNGEERAKGNILERFSAQQFPDLHSELNLSSLELGDSALYFCASSVGEGWTQYFGPGTRLTVL.

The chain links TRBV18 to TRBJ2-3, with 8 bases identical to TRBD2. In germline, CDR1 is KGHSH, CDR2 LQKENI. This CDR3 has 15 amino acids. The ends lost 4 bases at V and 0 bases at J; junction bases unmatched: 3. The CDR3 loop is CASSQLAGSTDTQYF. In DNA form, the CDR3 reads TGTGCCAGCTCACAATTAGCGGGGAGCACAGATACGCAGTATTTT.

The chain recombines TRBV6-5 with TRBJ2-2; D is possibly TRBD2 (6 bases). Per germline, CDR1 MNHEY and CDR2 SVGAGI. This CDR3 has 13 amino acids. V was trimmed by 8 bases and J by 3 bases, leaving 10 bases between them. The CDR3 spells CASLRLDTGELFF. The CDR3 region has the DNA TGTGCCAGCTTGCGACTAGACACCGGGGAGCTGTTTTTT.

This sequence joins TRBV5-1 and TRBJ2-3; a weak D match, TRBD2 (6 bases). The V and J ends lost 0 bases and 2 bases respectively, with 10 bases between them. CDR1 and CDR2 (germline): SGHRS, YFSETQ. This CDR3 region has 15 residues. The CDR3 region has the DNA TGCGCCAGCAGCTTGGGTAGCGGAATCACAGATACGCAGTATTTT. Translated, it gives CASSLGSGITDTQYF.

The CDR3 spells CSVKPGTGGAGTEAFF. In nucleotides, the CDR3 is TGCAGCGTTAAGCCCGGGACAGGGGGCGCGGGCACTGAAGCTTTCTTT. V usage is TRBV29-1 and J usage is TRBJ1-1; 12 positions agree with TRBD1. The germline gives CDR1 SQVTM, CDR2 ANQGSEA. V gave up 5 bases and J gave up 4 bases; unmatched junction bases: 11. The CDR3 runs to 16 residues. Based on the CDR3 plus reference TRBV29-1 and TRBJ1-1, the full variable domain is SAVISQKPSRDICQRGTSLTIQCQVDSQVTMMFWYRQQPGQSLTLIATANQGSEATYESGFVIDKFPISRPNLTFSTLTVSNMSPEDSSIYLCSVKPGTGGAGTEAFFGQGTRLTVV.

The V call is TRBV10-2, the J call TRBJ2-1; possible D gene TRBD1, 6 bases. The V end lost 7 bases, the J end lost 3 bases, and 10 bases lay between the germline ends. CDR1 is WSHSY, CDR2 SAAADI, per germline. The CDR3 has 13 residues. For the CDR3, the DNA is TGCGCCAGCAAGACAGGAGACTACAATGAGCAGTTCTTC. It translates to CASKTGDYNEQFF.